Each of the 22 T cell receptor beta chains below was sequenced from the same sample in a study of metastatic and nonmetastatic thyroid tumors. No patient had received any treatment before thyroid surgery. TCRdb used MiXCR to call clones anew from the PCR reads. The sample yields thousands of clones, about 31% seen once. Sequenced sample: adjacent normal tissue. These receptors were obtained from a female donor with papillary thyroid cancer or a benign thyroid nodule (not recorded which). Some clones in this sample may be carry-over from other donors' samples.

In the case of this clone: Germline is not matched at one junction end, which may reflect a read error. The chain uses TRBV6-1 and TRBJ1-2; D unclear. CDR3 length: 10 amino acids. Germline CDR1 MNHNS, CDR2 SASEGT. The CDR3 here is CASREDGYTF. The CDR3, as DNA: TGTGCCAGCAGGGAAGATGGCTACACCTTC.

This chain connects TRBV28 to TRBJ1-1; D may be TRBD1 (5 bases). Germline CDR1 is MDHEN and CDR2 is SYDVKM. Deletions cut 6 bases from V and 3 bases from J, with 11 bases between. This CDR3 region has 13 residues. The CDR3 loop is CASRGQGHTEAFF. The CDR3 DNA follows: TGTGCCAGCAGGGGGCAGGGTCACACTGAAGCTTTCTTT.

This rearrangement joins TRBV6-1 to TRBJ2-1; D uncertain. The CDR3 runs to 15 residues. CDR1 is MNHNS, CDR2 SASEGT, per germline. V lost 2 bases and J 1 base, leaving 9 bases between the germline ends. CDR3: CASSEQPSSYNEQFF. The CDR3 nucleotides read TGTGCCAGCAGTGAACAGCCATCGTCCTACAATGAGCAGTTCTTC.

The rearrangement joins TRBV6-1 to TRBJ2-7, with D unresolved. Trimming cost V 3 bases and J 0 bases, with 9 bases left between them. CDR3 length equals 14 residues. Germline V lookup: CDR1 MNHNS, CDR2 SASEGT. CDR3 nucleotide sequence: TGTGCCAGCAGTGACCATACGAACTCCTACGAGCAGTACTTC. It yields the protein CASSDHTNSYEQYF.

This clone has just a few counts. One end of the junction is discordant with germline, which a read error may explain. V gene TRBV29-1 combines with J gene TRBJ1-2; no definite D call. There are 13 residues in the CDR3. Germline V CDR1 and CDR2: SQVTM, ANQGSEA. The CDR3 nucleotides read TGCAGCGTTGCCCTGGTAAGTGACTATGGCTGCACCTTC. Protein sequence: CSVALVSDYGCTF. Based on the CDR3 plus reference TRBV29-1 and TRBJ1-2, the full variable domain is SAVISQKPSRDICQRGTSLTIQCQVDSQVTMMFWYRQQPGQSLTLIATANQGSEATYESGFVIDKFPISRPNLTFSTLTVSNMSPEDSSIYLCSVALVSDYGCTFGSGTRLTVV.

V gene TRBV28 combines with J gene TRBJ1-6, with D perhaps matching TRBD1 (5 bases). The CDR3 runs to 13 residues. V lost 8 bases and J lost 7, with 12 bases in between. Per the germline V gene, CDR1 is MDHEN and CDR2 is SYDVKM. DNA for the CDR3: TGTGCCAGCTCCCGGGACGGGAATTCACCCCTCCACTTT. Its protein product is CASSRDGNSPLHF.

This clone was recorded a few times. J is TRBJ1-1 and V is TRBV19; 8 bases agree with TRBD1. J was trimmed by 5 bases and V by 9 bases; bases with no gene match: 14. Germline V gene sequence: CDR1 LNHDA, CDR2 SQIVND (reference sequence). The CDR3 has 15 residues. The CDR3 sequence is CASRRFQGARTEAFF. CDR3 sequence (DNA): TGTGCCAGCAGACGATTTCAGGGGGCACGGACTGAAGCTTTCTTT.

The V gene is TRBV28, the J gene TRBJ1-2, with a weak D call TRBD1 (6 bases). Trimming took 6 bases from V and 5 from J, leaving 7 bases between them. Germline V gene data show CDR1 as MDHEN and CDR2 as SYDVKM. CDR3 size: 11 residues. CDR3 bases: TGTGCCAGCAGAGGACAGTATGGCTACACCTTC. It yields the protein CASRGQYGYTF.

The chain couples TRBV6-4 to TRBJ2-3; 14 bases are shared with TRBD2. The CDR3 runs 15 residues. The ends lost 7 bases at V and 4 bases at J; junction bases unmatched: 4. The germline V gene has CDR1 MRHNA and CDR2 SNTAGT. CDR3 sequence reads: CASMGLAGVADTQYF. CDR3 coding DNA: TGTGCCAGCATGGGACTAGCGGGAGTGGCAGATACGCAGTATTTT.

This clone turned up a few times. Other DNA sequences in this specimen translate into the identical CDR3. The rearrangement uses TRBV29-1 and TRBJ2-7, with D perhaps matching TRBD1 or TRBD2 (5 bases each). This CDR3 contains 10 residues. Germline values: CDR1 SQVTM, CDR2 ANQGSEA. The CDR3 coding sequence is TGCAGTGCCCTACGGGACCACCAGTACTTC. This encodes CSALRDHQYF.

V is TRBV11-3 and J is TRBJ2-7, with 7 bases identical to TRBD2. After removal of 6 bases from V and 5 bases from J, the junction contained 10 bases not matched to a gene. The CDR3 is 14 amino acids. Germline CDR1 SGHNT, CDR2 YENEEA. CDR3 residues: CASRPGGGTHEQYF. The CDR3 DNA sequence: TGTGCCAGCAGGCCAGGCGGGGGAACCCACGAGCAGTACTTC.

In its sample, this clone is large. The chain uses TRBV6-5 and TRBJ2-7; D may match TRBD1 or TRBD2 (6 bases each). The germline gives CDR1 MNHEY, CDR2 SVGAGI. The CDR3 is made up of 13 amino acids. Trimming stripped 1 base from V and 9 bases from J, with 13 bases between. DNA for the CDR3: TGTGCCAGCAGTTACTTGGGTGGGGGGCCGCAGTACTTC. Protein sequence: CASSYLGGGPQYF.

The rearrangement links TRBV28 to TRBJ1-1; the D is unclear. Germline assignment: CDR1 MDHEN and CDR2 SYDVKM. This CDR3 is built from 13 residues. V lost 6 bases to trimming and J lost 1 base, with 9 bases between them. In nucleotides, the CDR3 is TGTGCCAGCAGCTTCCGACGGAACACTGAAGCTTTCTTT. Its protein is CASSFRRNTEAFF.

This clone qualifies as large. V usage is TRBV6-1 and J usage is TRBJ1-5; D is unclear. Trimming left V 4 bases short and J 0 bases short, with 7 bases between. CDR1 MNHNS and CDR2 SASEGT come from the germline V gene. The CDR3 is made up of 14 amino acids. This chain's CDR3 is CASSGIYSNQPQHF. The CDR3 region has the DNA TGTGCCAGCAGTGGTATCTATAGCAATCAGCCCCAGCATTTT.

This chain uses TRBV7-9 with TRBJ1-6; D call uncertain. The V and J ends lost 0 bases and 5 bases respectively, with 8 bases between them. Germline CDR1 and CDR2: SEHNR and FQNEAQ (reference sequence). The CDR3 loop spans 15 amino acids. The CDR3 DNA reads as TGTGCCAGCAGCTTAGCGGACGGACATAATTCACCCCTCCACTTT. Amino acid sequence: CASSLADGHNSPLHF. The full variable domain, with the rest looked up from reference TRBV7-9 and TRBJ1-6, is DTGVSQNPRHKITKRGQNVTFRCDPISEHNRLYWYRQTLGQGPEFLTYFQNEAQLEKSRLLSDRFSAERPKGSFSTLEIQRTEQGDSAMYLCASSLADGHNSPLHFGNGTRLTVT.

This clone rates as medium-sized. This rearrangement joins TRBV15 to TRBJ1-5, with D uncertain. The CDR3 is 14 amino acids. CDR1 is LNHNV and CDR2 is YYDKDF in the germline V gene (reference sequence). V was pared by 1 base and J by 7 bases, with 11 bases between. CDR3 bases: TGTGCCACCAGCAGAGGAGTTTCCGGACAGCCCCAGCATTTT. It translates to CATSRGVSGQPQHF.

This clone was counted a few times. The chain couples TRBV6-2 or TRBV6-3 to TRBJ2-7; 7 bases align to TRBD2. Germline-derived CDR1 and CDR2 are MNHEY and SVGEGT. The CDR3 contains 15 residues. Trimming took 2 bases from V and 6 from J; bases not matched to a gene: 10. CDR3 sequence reads: CASSYAPKTSSEQYF. The CDR3 region has the DNA TGTGCCAGCAGTTACGCCCCAAAGACTAGCAGCGAGCAGTACTTC.

The chain links TRBV20-1 to TRBJ1-1, with TRBD1 matching 9 bases. Germline CDR1 and CDR2: DFQATT and SNEGSKA (reference sequence). The CDR3 has 15 residues. With V trimmed by 2 bases and J by 4 bases, 8 bases remained unmatched. The CDR3 is CSARSSTGGCTEAFF. The CDR3 DNA reads TGCAGTGCTAGATCGTCAACAGGGGGCTGCACTGAAGCTTTCTTT.

A note on this clone: Since no conserved phenylalanine or tryptophan closes the CDR3, a read error is the likely cause. The CDR3 DNA follows: TGTGCCAGTAGTATAGGCCAGCCCCAGCATTCT. Translated, it gives CASSIGQPQHS. This chain uses TRBV19 with TRBJ1-5, with D unresolved. The CDR3 totals 11 residues. Per the germline V gene, CDR1 is LNHDA and CDR2 is SQIVND (reference sequence). The ends were cut back, 1 base at V and 7 bases at J, with 2 bases in the middle.

This clone appeared a few times. The chain joins TRBV6-5 to TRBJ2-4, with TRBD1 matching over 9 bases. CDR1 MNHEY and CDR2 SVGAGI come from the germline V gene. This CDR3 region has 13 residues. V lost 6 bases and J lost 6; bases outside the gene matches: 3. The CDR3 spells CASRDRGGNIQYF. Written as DNA, the CDR3 is TGTGCCAGCAGAGACAGGGGGGGAAACATTCAGTACTTC.

This clone was seen only once. The chain recombines TRBV20-1 with TRBJ2-7; the D is unclear. The V gene lost 3 bases and the J gene lost 4 bases, with 13 bases spanning the gap. CDR1 is DFQATT, CDR2 SNEGSKA, per germline (reference sequence). There are 13 residues in the CDR3. The CDR3 here is CSASAGPLYEQYF. Here the CDR3 DNA reads TGCAGTGCTAGCGCCGGGCCATTATACGAGCAGTACTTC.

This clone was observed a handful of times. Likely a read error: the CDR3 ends without its conserved phenylalanine or tryptophan. The chain has TRBV6-1 and TRBJ2-2; D remains unclear. V was cut by 2 bases and J by 4 bases, with 14 bases left in between. CDR1 is MNHNS, CDR2 SASEGT, per germline. The CDR3 runs to 16 residues. The DNA of the CDR3 is TGTGCCAGCAGTGAAAGTGCGGTAGTTCTCACCGGGGAGCTGTTTCTT. It yields the protein CASSESAVVLTGELFL.